This T cell receptor (beta chain) stems from a study of blood T cell repertoires in COVID-19. In the original analysis: The assay estimated nucleated cells by amplifying reference gene primers. Profiling relied on immunoSEQ multiplex PCR, and the TCRdb table lists in-frame clones only, not all of them. The DNA gave D and trimming, while V, J and clone size come from that table. The sample includes 200,000 to 250,000 clones, 80% to 90% of them seen just once. During active infection, Seattle patients enrolled and were then monitored through disease. The CDR3 is 15 residues long. The V gene's germline CDR1 is LGHDT and CDR2 YNNKEL (reference sequence). Trimming took 0 bases from V and 6 from J, leaving 12 bases between them.

The genes are TRBV3-1 (or the pseudogene TRBV3-2) and TRBJ2-1; D is undetermined. This sequence was found in a man between 45 and 60 years old with COVID-19, enrolled during active disease. Sequenced sample: peripheral blood. The CDR3 sequence: CASSQDDTIANEQFF. The CDR3 DNA reads as TGTGCCAGCAGCCAAGATGATACTATCGCCAATGAGCAGTTCTTC.